This T cell receptor (beta chain) was documented in a study of T cells after yellow fever vaccination. As TCR cDNA was made by 5'RACE template switching, a universal primer site and UMIs were added. TCRdb redid the calling of the 5' RACE reads with MiXCR, one entry per CDR3 protein. The table lists under 550,000 distinct CDR3 sequences, just over 20% of them singletons, with 16% in the top ten. The CDR3 length is 14 residues. Trimming shortened V by 7 bases and J by 5 bases, and 15 bases separated the two germline ends. The study's findings and limits: Abundant contaminating clonotypes from the bulk population could appear in FACS-sorted repertoires. At 95% to 97% for CD4 and 70% to 90% for CD8, most primary-vaccination clones showed up again after the booster.

On this clonotype: What it recognizes is unknown.

This rearrangement joins TRBV12-3 or TRBV12-4 to TRBJ2-1, with D uncertain. The sample consisted of PBMCs, taken more than 20 days after the first yellow fever vaccination. This TCR was sampled from a man between 18 and 29 years old who received the YFV17D yellow fever vaccine. The CDR3 sequence is CASTPFGGHNEQFF. As DNA, the CDR3 is TGTGCCAGCACTCCCTTTGGCGGCCACAATGAGCAGTTCTTC.